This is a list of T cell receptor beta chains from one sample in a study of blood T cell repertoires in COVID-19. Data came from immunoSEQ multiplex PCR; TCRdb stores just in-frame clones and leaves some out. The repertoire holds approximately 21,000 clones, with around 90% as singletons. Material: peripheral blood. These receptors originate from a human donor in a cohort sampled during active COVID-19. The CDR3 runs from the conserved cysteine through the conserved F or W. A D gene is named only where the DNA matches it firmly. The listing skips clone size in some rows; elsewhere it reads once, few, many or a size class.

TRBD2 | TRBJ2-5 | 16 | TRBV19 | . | CASSIRTSGGQETQYF | TGTGCCAGTAGTATACGGACTAGCGGGGGGCAAGAGACCCAGTACTTC
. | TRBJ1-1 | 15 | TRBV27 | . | CASSLSRADSTEAFF | TGTGCCAGCAGTTTATCGAGGGCGGACAGCACTGAAGCTTTCTTT
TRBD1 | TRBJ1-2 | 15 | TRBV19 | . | CASSTPGQRLYGYTF | TGTGCCAGTAGTACACCGGGACAGAGACTCTATGGCTACACCTTC
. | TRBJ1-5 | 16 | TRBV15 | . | CATSRQDVYPNQPQHF | TGTGCCACCAGCCGACAGGACGTGTACCCCAATCAGCCCCAGCATTTT
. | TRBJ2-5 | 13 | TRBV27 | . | CASRLSGGETQYF | TGTGCCAGCAGACTATCGGGGGGCGAGACCCAGTACTTC
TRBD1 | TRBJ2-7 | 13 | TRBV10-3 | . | CAIGGTGPYEQYF | TGTGCCATCGGGGGGACAGGGCCCTACGAGCAGTACTTC
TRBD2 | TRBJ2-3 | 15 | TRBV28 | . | CASSFSSGGTDTQYF | TGTGCCAGCAGTTTCTCGTCGGGGGGTACAGATACGCAGTATTTT
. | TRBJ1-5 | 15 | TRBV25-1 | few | CASSESRNSNQPQHF | TGTGCCAGCAGTGAATCGCGGAATAGCAATCAGCCCCAGCATTTT
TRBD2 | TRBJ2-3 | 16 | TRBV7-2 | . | CASSAEASGGTDMQYF | TGTGCCAGCAGCGCAGAAGCTAGCGGGGGCACAGATATGCAGTATTTT
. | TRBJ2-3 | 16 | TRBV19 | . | CASTGEAGAAGYTQYF | TGTGCCAGTACAGGAGAGGCGGGGGCCGCAGGGTATACGCAGTATTTT
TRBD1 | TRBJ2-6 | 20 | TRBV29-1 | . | CSVEKVLGTGEVAGANVLTF | TGCAGCGTTGAAAAGGTGCTCGGGACAGGGGAGGTAGCTGGGGCCAACGTCCTGACTTTC
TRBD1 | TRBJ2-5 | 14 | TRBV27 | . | CATRLQGAQETQYF | TGTGCCACCCGTTTACAGGGGGCCCAGGAGACCCAGTACTTC
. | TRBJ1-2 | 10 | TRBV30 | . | CAWSGGGYTF | TGTGCCTGGAGTGGGGGCGGCTACACCTTC
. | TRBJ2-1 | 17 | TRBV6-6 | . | CASSRGAVGGLYNEQFF | TGTGCCAGCAGTCGAGGGGCAGTTGGGGGACTCTACAATGAGCAGTTCTTC
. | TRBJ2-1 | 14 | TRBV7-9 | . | CASSTSRGSDEQFF | TGTGCCAGCAGCACTAGCCGGGGGAGCGATGAGCAGTTCTTC
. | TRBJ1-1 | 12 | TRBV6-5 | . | CASTKQQGEAFF | TGTGCCAGCACCAAACAACAGGGTGAAGCTTTCTTT
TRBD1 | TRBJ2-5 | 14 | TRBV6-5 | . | CASNRQGAEETQYF | TGTGCCAGCAACAGACAGGGGGCCGAGGAGACCCAGTACTTC
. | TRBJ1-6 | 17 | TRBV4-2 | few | CASSQENQGGGNSPLHF | TGTGCCAGCAGCCAAGAAAACCAGGGCGGGGGGAATTCACCCCTCCACTTT
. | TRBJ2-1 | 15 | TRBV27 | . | CASSLRGAGSNEQFF | TGTGCCAGCAGTTTACGGGGGGCTGGCTCCAATGAGCAGTTCTTC
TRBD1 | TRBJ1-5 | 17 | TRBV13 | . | CASSLRGTGGFNQPQHF | TGTGCCAGCAGCTTAAGGGGAACAGGGGGATTCAATCAGCCCCAGCATTTT
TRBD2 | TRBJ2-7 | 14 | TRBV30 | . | CAWRLAGQYYEQYF | TGTGCCTGGAGATTAGCGGGGCAATACTACGAGCAGTACTTC
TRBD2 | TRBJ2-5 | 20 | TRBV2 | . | CARNRAYGPGLAGVQETQYF | TGTGCCAGAAACCGGGCATATGGTCCCGGACTAGCGGGGGTACAAGAGACCCAGTACTTC
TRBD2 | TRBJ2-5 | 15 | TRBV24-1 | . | CATSDGGVYQETQYF | TGTGCCACCAGTGACGGGGGGGTGTACCAAGAGACCCAGTACTTC
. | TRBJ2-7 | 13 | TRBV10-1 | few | CASGGPGFYEQYF | TGCGCCAGCGGTGGTCCGGGGTTTTACGAGCAGTACTTC
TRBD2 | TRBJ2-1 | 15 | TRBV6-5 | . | CASSHSGGRGNEQFF | TGTGCCAGCAGCCACAGCGGGGGAAGGGGGAATGAGCAGTTCTTC
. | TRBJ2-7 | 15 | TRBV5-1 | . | CASSLSPGRGYEQYF | TGCGCCAGCAGCTTATCTCCCGGTCGGGGCTACGAGCAGTACTTC
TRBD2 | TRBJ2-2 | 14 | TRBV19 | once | CASSLSGVNGELFF | TGTGCCAGTAGTCTTAGCGGGGTTAACGGGGAGCTGTTTTTT
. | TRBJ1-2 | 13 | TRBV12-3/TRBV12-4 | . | CASSLGAPPGYTF | TGTGCCAGCAGTTTGGGGGCACCGCCTGGCTACACCTTC
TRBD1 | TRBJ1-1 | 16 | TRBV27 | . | CASSATGGRLGTEAFF | TGTGCCAGCAGTGCGACAGGGGGCAGGTTGGGCACTGAAGCTTTCTTT
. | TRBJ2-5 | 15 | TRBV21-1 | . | CASISGQGAPETQYF | TGTGCCAGCATCTCCGGACAGGGGGCGCCTGAGACCCAGTACTTC
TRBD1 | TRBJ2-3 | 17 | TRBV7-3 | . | CASSPLQDRELTDTQYF | TGTGCCAGCAGCCCACTCCAGGACAGGGAACTCACAGATACGCAGTATTTT
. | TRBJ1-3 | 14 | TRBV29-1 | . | CSAQLAGQGNTIYF | TGCAGCGCCCAGTTGGCAGGGCAGGGAAACACCATATATTTT
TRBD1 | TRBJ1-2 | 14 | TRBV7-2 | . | CASSFDLQGYGYTF | TGTGCCAGCAGCTTTGATTTACAGGGGTATGGCTACACCTTC
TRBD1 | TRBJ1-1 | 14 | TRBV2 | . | CASIVPWDSYEAFF | TGTGCCAGCATCGTACCGTGGGACAGCTATGAAGCTTTCTTT
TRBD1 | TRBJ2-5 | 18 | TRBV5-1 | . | CASSSNPPGQVSWETQYF | TGCGCCAGCAGCTCCAACCCGCCGGGACAGGTGTCCTGGGAGACCCAGTACTTC
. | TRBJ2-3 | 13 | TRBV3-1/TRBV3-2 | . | CASSPGPRVAGYF | TGTGCCAGCAGCCCAGGCCCCCGCGTCGCGGGGTATTTT
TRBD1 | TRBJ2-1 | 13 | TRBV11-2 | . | CASSKDRGNEQFF | TGTGCCAGCAGCAAGGACAGGGGGAATGAGCAGTTCTTC
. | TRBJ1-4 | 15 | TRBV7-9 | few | CASSSRQTTNEKLFF | TGTGCCAGCAGCTCACGACAGACAACTAATGAAAAACTGTTTTTT
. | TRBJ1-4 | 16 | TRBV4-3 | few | CASSQEWSGVDEKLFF | TGCGCCAGCAGCCAAGAATGGTCGGGTGTCGATGAAAAACTGTTTTTT
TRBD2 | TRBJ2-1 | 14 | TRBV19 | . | CASKELAGGNEQFF | TGTGCCAGTAAAGAACTAGCGGGGGGAAATGAGCAGTTCTTC
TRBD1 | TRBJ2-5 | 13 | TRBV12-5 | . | CASGPDRGETQYF | TGTGCTAGTGGTCCGGACAGGGGAGAGACCCAGTACTTC
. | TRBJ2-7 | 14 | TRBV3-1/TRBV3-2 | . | CASSQGSQGYEQYF | TGTGCCAGCAGCCAAGGTTCACAGGGCTACGAGCAGTACTTC
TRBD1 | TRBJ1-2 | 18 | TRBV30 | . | CAWSSNYEGQGVNYGYTF | TGTGCCTGGAGTTCGAACTATGAAGGACAGGGGGTAAACTATGGCTACACCTTC
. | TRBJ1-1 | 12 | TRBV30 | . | CAWASSGPEAFF | TGTGCCTGGGCATCGAGTGGGCCTGAAGCTTTCTTT
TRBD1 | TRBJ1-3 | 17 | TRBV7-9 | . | CASSLVGTGGSGNTIYF | TGTGCCAGCAGCTTAGTCGGGACAGGGGGCTCAGGAAACACCATATATTTT
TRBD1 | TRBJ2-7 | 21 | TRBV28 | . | CASSSPWLMDLRTGQTYEQYF | TGTGCCAGCAGTTCCCCTTGGCTCATGGACCTCCGGACAGGCCAAACCTACGAGCAGTACTTC
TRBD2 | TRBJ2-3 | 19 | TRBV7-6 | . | CASSLESLAGAPRTDTQYF | TGTGCCAGCAGCTTAGAGAGCCTAGCGGGGGCCCCTCGCACAGATACGCAGTATTTT
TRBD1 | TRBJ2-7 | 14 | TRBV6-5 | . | CASSPTGYAYEQYF | TGTGCCAGCAGCCCGACAGGGTACGCCTACGAGCAGTACTTC
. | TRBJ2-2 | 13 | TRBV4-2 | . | CASSQTVAGELFF | TGTGCCAGCAGCCAAACAGTGGCCGGGGAGCTGTTTTTT
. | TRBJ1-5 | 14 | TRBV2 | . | CASAYRVLNQPQHF | TGTGCCAGCGCCTACAGGGTACTCAATCAGCCCCAGCATTTT
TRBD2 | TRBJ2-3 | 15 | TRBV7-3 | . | CASSLAGEPTDTQYF | TGTGCCAGCAGCTTAGCGGGGGAGCCCACAGATACGCAGTATTTT
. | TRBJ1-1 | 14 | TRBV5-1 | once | CASSPLQGNTEAFF | TGCGCCAGCAGTCCCCTTCAGGGGAACACTGAAGCTTTCTTT
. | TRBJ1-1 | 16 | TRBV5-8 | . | CASSFGAPLLNTEAFF | TGTGCCAGCAGCTTCGGTGCCCCCTTACTGAACACTGAAGCTTTCTTT